The 18 T cell receptor beta chains given below trace back to one sample, sequenced in a study of tumour-infiltrating T cells in Burkitt lymphoma. Only in-frame clones appear in the TCRdb table, and some are missing; sequencing was by immunoSEQ multiplex PCR. Of about 2,400 clones listed, 20% to 30% are singletons. Sequencing was carried out using tumor tissue from a relapse. The receptors were sampled from a human donor with relapsed Burkitt lymphoma. Some clones in this sample may be carry-over from other donors' samples.

The chain uses TRBV9 and TRBJ2-2; D may be TRBD2 (7 bases). Trimming cost V 3 bases and J 2 bases, with 14 bases left between them. CDR1 is SGDLS, CDR2 YYNGEE, per germline. This CDR3 comprises 16 residues. The CDR3 bases are TGTGCCAGCAGCGCTTTTGGGGGGGCCAACACCGGGGAGCTGTTTTTT. As protein: CASSAFGGANTGELFF.

There are a few counts of this clone. The chain combines TRBV20-1 with TRBJ1-1; tentative D call: TRBD1 (5 bases). The germline V gene encodes CDR1 DFQATT and CDR2 SNEGSKA (reference sequence). This CDR3 has 10 residues. CDR3 DNA sequence: TGCAACCCAGGGCACCCTGAAGCTTTCTTT. Protein sequence: CNPGHPEAFF.

This rearrangement joins TRBV18 to TRBJ2-5; D is unresolved. The tail of the sequence fits TRBJ2-7 better, so the J call may be wrong. Germline CDR1 and CDR2: KGHSH and LQKENI. The length of the CDR3 is 13 residues. CDR3 loop: CASSPSRPYEQYF. CDR3 bases: TGTGCCAGCTCACCATCACGGCCCTACGAGCAGTACTTC.

A few counts support this clone. Other DNA variants within this sample encode the same CDR3. This chain uses TRBV7-6 with TRBJ1-6, with 8 bases that match TRBD1. The germline V gene encodes CDR1 SGHVS and CDR2 FNYEAQ. The junction had 10 bases not matched to a gene; V was cut back by 2 bases and J by 4 bases. The CDR3 covers 18 residues. Here the CDR3 reads CASSLMGTGSLYNSPLHF. The CDR3 DNA reads TGTGCCAGCAGCTTAATGGGGACAGGTTCGCTTTATAATTCACCCCTCCACTTT.

The chain uses TRBV2 and TRBJ2-3; no firm D call. This CDR3 has 13 amino acids. The germline CDR1 and CDR2 sequences are SNHLY and FYNNEI. Trimming left V 2 bases short and J 7 bases short, with 10 bases between. The DNA for the CDR3 is TGTGCCAGCAGTGAAACGGTGGCTTATACGCAGTATTTT. The encoded protein is CASSETVAYTQYF. Combining the CDR3 with reference TRBV2 and TRBJ2-3 gives the whole variable domain EPEVTQTPSHQVTQMGQEVILRCVPISNHLYFYWYRQILGQKVEFLVSFYNNEISEKSEIFDDQFSVERPDGSNFTLKIRSTKLEDSAMYFCASSETVAYTQYFGPGTRLTVL.

This clone was picked up a small number of times. This CDR3 is CASSPGTSTDTQYF. CDR3 coding DNA: TGTGCCAGCAGCCCCGGGACTAGCACAGATACGCAGTATTTT. This chain uses TRBV5-4 with TRBJ2-3; D is perhaps TRBD2 (6 bases). Trimming removed 4 bases from V and 0 bases from J, with 9 bases in between. Germline V gene sequence: CDR1 SGHNT, CDR2 YYREEE (reference sequence). CDR3 length equals 14 residues.

As to this clone: This specimen includes other DNA sequences encoding the same CDR3. The genes are TRBV5-4 and TRBJ1-1; TRBD1 might be the D (6 bases). This CDR3 has 17 residues. Germline V lookup: CDR1 SGHNT, CDR2 YYREEE (reference sequence). The germline V and J ends were trimmed by 0 bases and 6 bases, with 21 bases remaining between them. The chain's CDR3 is CASSLAGGGYFKPEAFF. DNA for the CDR3: TGTGCCAGCAGCTTGGCTGGGGGGGGCTACTTCAAACCTGAAGCTTTCTTT.

This clone was recorded a few times. This rearrangement joins TRBV18 to TRBJ2-7; 8 bases line up with TRBD1. The CDR3 consists of 14 residues. Germline V lookup: CDR1 KGHSH, CDR2 LQKENI. The V segment lost 3 bases and the J segment 3 bases; nucleotides outside the gene matches: 4. The CDR3 protein is CASSPTDRGYEQYF. CDR3 DNA sequence: TGTGCCAGCTCACCGACAGACAGGGGCTACGAGCAGTACTTC.

V and J are TRBV5-1 and TRBJ2-3; 8 bases match TRBD2. Per germline, CDR1 SGHRS and CDR2 YFSETQ. CDR3 length equals 15 residues. With V trimmed by 4 bases and J by 3 bases, 7 bases remained unmatched. The CDR3 protein is CASSAPGLGTDTQYF. The CDR3 bases are TGCGCCAGCAGCGCACCGGGACTAGGGACAGATACGCAGTATTTT. Full variable domain (outside the CDR3, taken from reference TRBV5-1 and TRBJ2-3): KAGVTQTPRYLIKTRGQQVTLSCSPISGHRSVSWYQQTPGQGLQFLFEYFSETQRNKGNFPGRFSGRQFSNSRSEMNVSTLELGDSALYLCASSAPGLGTDTQYFGPGTRLTVL.

This chain connects TRBV5-6 to TRBJ1-2, with TRBD1 matching 7 bases. J gave up 5 bases and V 4 bases, and 8 bases lay outside the gene matches. Per the germline V gene, CDR1 is SGHDT and CDR2 is YYEEEE. The CDR3 runs 14 residues. In DNA, the CDR3 is TGTGCCAGCAGCCGACAGGGTGTAGGGTATGGCTACACCTTC. Translated: CASSRQGVGYGYTF.

This clone was seen only a few times. The genes are TRBV5-1 and TRBJ2-3; 7 bases line up with TRBD1. This CDR3 is 13 amino acids long. The germline CDR1 and CDR2 sequences are SGHRS and YFSETQ. V shed 4 bases, J shed 4 bases, and the junction held 3 bases outside the gene matches. CDR3 bases: TGCGCCAGCAGCAGGGACAGTGCAGATACGCAGTATTTT. The encoded protein is CASSRDSADTQYF.

The chain recombines TRBV9 with TRBJ1-2; 7 bases align to TRBD1. This CDR3 has 13 amino acids. The junction had 7 bases not matched to a gene; V was cut back by 5 bases and J by 6 bases. The germline gives CDR1 SGDLS, CDR2 YYNGEE. In DNA form, the CDR3 reads TGTGCCAGCAGTGTTATTACAGGGGATGGCTACACCTTC. Amino acid sequence: CASSVITGDGYTF.

DNA of the CDR3: TGTGCCAGCAGTGTCGAGACATCGTTGACCCTGGCTAACACCTTC. Translating gives CASSVETSLTLANTF. The chain couples TRBV2 to TRBJ1-2; D is uncertain. The ends were cut back, 4 bases at V and 12 bases at J, with 24 bases in the middle. This CDR3 is built from 15 residues. Looked up from germline, CDR1 is SNHLY and CDR2 is FYNNEI.

As to this clone: The junction and the germline gene differ at one end; a read error may be behind it. The CDR3 here is CAWTKGESYNSPLHF. The CDR3 bases are TGTGCTTGGACAAAAGGAGAGTCCTATAATTCACCCCTCCACTTT. The chain employs TRBV30 and TRBJ1-6; maybe TRBD1 (5 bases). From germline, CDR1 is GTSNPN and CDR2 SVGIG (reference sequence). The CDR3 contains 15 residues.

This rearrangement joins TRBV6-5 to TRBJ2-2; TRBD1 aligns across 9 bases. Germline CDR1 is MNHEY and CDR2 is SVGAGI. The CDR3 extends over 15 amino acids. The trim removed 2 bases at V and 4 bases at J, leaving 2 bases unmatched. DNA of the CDR3: TGTGCCAGCAGTTACGGGACAGGGAGCACCGGGGAGCTGTTTTTT. Its translation: CASSYGTGSTGELFF.

This clone was recorded a few times. This chain uses TRBV29-1 with TRBJ2-6; possible D gene TRBD1, 5 bases. The V end was cut by 6 bases, the J end by 4 bases, with 13 bases between. This CDR3 region has 14 residues. Germline loops: CDR1 SQVTM, CDR2 ANQGSEA. CDR3: CSVRWGAGANVLTF. The CDR3 DNA follows: TGCAGCGTCCGGTGGGGCGCAGGGGCCAACGTCCTGACTTTC.

The chain has TRBV5-1 and TRBJ2-3, with TRBD2 matching 7 bases. The CDR3 length is 17 residues. Germline V gene lookup returns CDR1 SGHRS and CDR2 YFSETQ. J gave up 0 bases and V 1 base, and 8 bases lay outside the gene matches. The CDR3 sequence: CASSLLVGGGSTDTQYF. CDR3 DNA: TGCGCCAGCAGCTTGCTGGTTGGGGGGGGTAGCACAGATACGCAGTATTTT.

This clone showed up just a few times. J is TRBJ1-2 and V is TRBV6-5; D may be TRBD1 (5 bases). V lost 7 bases and J lost 3, with 12 bases in between. This CDR3 is 13 amino acids long. CDR1 and CDR2 (germline): MNHEY, SVGAGI. The CDR3 DNA reads TGTGCCAGCACCCGCGGGACGGACTATGGCTACACCTTC. Protein: CASTRGTDYGYTF.